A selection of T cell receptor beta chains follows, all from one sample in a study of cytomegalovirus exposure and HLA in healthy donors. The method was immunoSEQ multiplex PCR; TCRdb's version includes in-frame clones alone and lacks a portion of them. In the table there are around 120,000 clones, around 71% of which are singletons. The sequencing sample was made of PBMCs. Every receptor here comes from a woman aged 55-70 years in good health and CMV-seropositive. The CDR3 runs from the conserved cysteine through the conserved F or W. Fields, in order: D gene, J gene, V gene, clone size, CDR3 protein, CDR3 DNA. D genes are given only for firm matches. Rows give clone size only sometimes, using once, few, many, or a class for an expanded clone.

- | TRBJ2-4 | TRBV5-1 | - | CASSFRGAGEDIQYF | TGCGCCAGCAGCTTCAGGGGGGCAGGGGAGGACATTCAGTACTTC
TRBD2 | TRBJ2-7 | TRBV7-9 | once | CASSFGQGGEQYF | TGTGCCAGCAGTTTCGGCCAGGGAGGGGAGCAGTACTTC
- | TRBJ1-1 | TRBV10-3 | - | CAISDDRLTEAFF | TGTGCCATCAGTGATGACAGGCTCACTGAAGCTTTCTTT
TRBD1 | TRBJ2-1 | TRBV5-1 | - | CASSWRDRHNNEQFF | TGCGCCAGCAGCTGGCGGGACAGGCACAACAATGAGCAGTTCTTC
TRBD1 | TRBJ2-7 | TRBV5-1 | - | CASSLGGQGQYEQYF | TGCGCCAGCAGCTTGGGTGGACAGGGGCAATACGAGCAGTACTTC
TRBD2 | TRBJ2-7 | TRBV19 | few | CASSFWGGGYEQYF | TGTGCCAGTAGTTTCTGGGGGGGAGGCTACGAGCAGTACTTC
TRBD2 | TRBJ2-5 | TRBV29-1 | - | CSVARTSGQETQYF | TGCAGCGTCGCACGGACTAGCGGTCAAGAGACCCAGTACTTC
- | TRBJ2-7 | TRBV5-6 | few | CASSLGLNEQYF | TGTGCCAGCTCCTTGGGGCTTAACGAGCAGTACTTC
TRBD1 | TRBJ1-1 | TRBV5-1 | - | CASSLTGTGGSSAFF | TGCGCCAGCAGCTTAACAGGGACAGGCGGATCATCAGCTTTCTTT
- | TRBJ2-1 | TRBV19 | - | CASASDLYNEQFF | TGTGCCAGCGCCTCGGACTTGTACAATGAGCAGTTCTTC
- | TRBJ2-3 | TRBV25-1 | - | CASSTSTDTQYF | TGTGCCAGCAGTACTTCCACAGATACGCAGTATTTT
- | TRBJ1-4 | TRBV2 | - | CASSLDSTNEKLFF | TGTGCCAGCAGCCTCGACAGCACTAATGAAAAACTGTTTTTT
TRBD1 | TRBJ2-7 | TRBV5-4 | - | CASSWDRAYEQYF | TGTGCCAGCAGCTGGGACAGGGCCTACGAGCAGTACTTC
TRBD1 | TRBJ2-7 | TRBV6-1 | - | CASSPTGITYEQYF | TGTGCCAGCAGCCCGACAGGGATCACCTACGAGCAGTACTTC
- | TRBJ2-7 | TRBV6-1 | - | CASSYPGGGDYEQYF | TGTGCCAGCAGCTATCCCGGAGGAGGGGACTACGAGCAGTACTTC
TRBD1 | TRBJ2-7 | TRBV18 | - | CASSPKGQGTYEQYF | TGTGCCAGCTCACCAAAGGGACAGGGGACCTACGAGCAGTACTTC
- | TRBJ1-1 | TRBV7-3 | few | CASSIVGQQNTEAFF | TGTGCCAGCAGCATCGTCGGACAGCAGAACACTGAAGCTTTCTTT
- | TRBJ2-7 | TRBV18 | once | CASSSSEGDEQYF | TGTGCCAGCTCTAGCAGTGAGGGGGACGAGCAGTACTTC
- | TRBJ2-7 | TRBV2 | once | CASMGGQAYEQYF | TGTGCCAGCATGGGTGGACAAGCATACGAGCAGTACTTC
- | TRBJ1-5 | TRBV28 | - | CASSLSGLWGVNQPQHF | TGTGCCAGCAGTTTATCGGGGCTGTGGGGGGTGAATCAGCCCCAGCATTTT
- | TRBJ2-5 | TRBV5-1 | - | CASSLVLGYQETQYF | TGCGCCAGCAGCTTGGTCCTCGGTTACCAAGAGACCCAGTACTTC
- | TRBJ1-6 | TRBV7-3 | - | CASSLGLHNSPLHF | TGTGCCAGCAGCTTGGGACTTCATAATTCACCCCTCCACTTT
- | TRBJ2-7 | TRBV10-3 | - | CAISEAGNPYEQYF | TGTGCCATCAGTGAGGCAGGGAATCCCTACGAGCAGTACTTC
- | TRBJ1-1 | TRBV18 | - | CASSRGVGGWAEAFF | TGTGCCAGCTCCCGGGGGGTCGGGGGCTGGGCTGAAGCTTTCTTT
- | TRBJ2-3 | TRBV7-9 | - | CSSSLVADTQYF | TGTTCCAGCAGCTTAGTCGCAGATACGCAGTATTTT
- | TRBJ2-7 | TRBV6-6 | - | CASSYSVRDNSYEQYF | TGTGCCAGCAGTTACTCGGTCCGGGACAACTCCTACGAGCAGTACTTC
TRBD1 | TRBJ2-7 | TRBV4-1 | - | CASSQGHDRGLPEQYF | TGCGCCAGCAGCCAAGGACATGACAGGGGGCTCCCCGAGCAGTACTTC
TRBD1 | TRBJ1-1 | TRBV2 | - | CANPPGQGLSEAFF | TGTGCCAACCCTCCGGGACAGGGGCTCTCTGAAGCTTTCTTT
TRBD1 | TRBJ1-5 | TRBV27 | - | CASSLWAGQGPSNQPQHF | TGTGCCAGCAGTTTATGGGCGGGACAGGGGCCTTCCAATCAGCCCCAGCATTTT
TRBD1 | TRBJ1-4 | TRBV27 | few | CASSLSMRGREEKLFF | TGTGCCAGCAGTTTATCGATGAGGGGGCGGGAAGAAAAACTGTTTTTT
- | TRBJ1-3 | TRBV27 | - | CASSPLSSGNTIYF | TGTGCCAGCAGCCCGCTGAGCTCTGGAAACACCATATATTTT
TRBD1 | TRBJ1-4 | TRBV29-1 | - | CSVGQGAGKLFF | TGCAGCGTTGGACAGGGGGCGGGAAAACTGTTTTTT
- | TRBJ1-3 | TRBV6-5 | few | CASRPRGGGNTIYF | TGTGCCAGCAGACCCCGAGGGGGTGGAAACACCATATATTTT
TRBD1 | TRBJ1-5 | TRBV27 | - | CASRGQGKQPQHF | TGTGCCAGCAGGGGACAGGGGAAACAGCCCCAGCATTTT
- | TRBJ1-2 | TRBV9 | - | CASSASTGPSAGYTF | TGTGCCAGCAGCGCCTCGACAGGCCCCTCTGCTGGCTACACCTTC
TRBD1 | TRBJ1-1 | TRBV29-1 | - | CSVVGGQGRENTEAFF | TGCAGCGTTGTTGGGGGACAGGGGAGGGAGAACACTGAAGCTTTCTTT
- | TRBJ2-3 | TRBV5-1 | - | CASSLWDNTDTQYF | TGCGCCAGCAGCTTATGGGACAACACAGATACGCAGTATTTT
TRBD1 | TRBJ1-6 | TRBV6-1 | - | CASSEAGTGSASPLHF | TGTGCCAGCAGTGAAGCGGGGACAGGGTCGGCTTCACCCCTCCACTTT